The 20 T cell receptor beta chains presented below share a single source sample, sequenced in a study of T cell responses to AZD1222 COVID-19 vaccine. The protocol was immunoSEQ multiplex PCR, while the TCRdb copy is restricted to in-frame clones and leaves out a portion. The repertoire holds 75,000 to 85,000 clones, with around 88% as singletons. This material consisted of peripheral blood, taken 28 days after the second AZD1222 dose. The receptors shown here come from an adult who received the AZD1222 COVID-19 vaccine.

CDR3 sequence (DNA): TGTGCCAGCAGTTTAGGGACAGGTATGTACCAGCCCCAGCATTTT. Translated, it gives CASSLGTGMYQPQHF. The chain recombines TRBV28 with TRBJ1-5; 8 positions match TRBD1. This CDR3 is built from 15 residues. The ends lost 2 bases at V and 7 bases at J; junction bases unmatched: 7. Germline V gene lookup returns CDR1 MDHEN and CDR2 SYDVKM.

The table lists this clone with a few counts. This chain joins TRBV5-4 and TRBJ1-5, with D uncertain. V was pared by 4 bases and J by 2 bases, with 7 bases between. This CDR3 region has 13 residues. Looked up from germline, CDR1 is SGHNT and CDR2 is YYREEE (reference sequence). CDR3 coding DNA: TGTGCCAGCAGCGCGGACGGCAATCAGCCCCAGCATTTT. Protein product: CASSADGNQPQHF.

This clone occurred a few times. Additional DNA sequences in this sample encode the identical CDR3. The chain combines TRBV28 with TRBJ1-2, with a tentative D call TRBD1 (5 bases). The V and J ends lost 5 bases and 2 bases respectively, with 9 bases between them. CDR1 and CDR2 from the germline V gene are MDHEN and SYDVKM. This CDR3 region has 13 residues. Written as DNA, the CDR3 is TGTGCCAGCAGTCTAGGGGTCAACTATGGCTACACCTTC. Translated: CASSLGVNYGYTF.

This clone was observed a handful of times. The chain uses TRBV19 and TRBJ2-7; 9 nucleotides align to TRBD1. V dropped 3 bases and J dropped 2; count of bases not matched to a gene: 5. Germline-derived CDR1 and CDR2 are LNHDA and SQIVND (reference sequence). The length of the CDR3 is 15 residues. The CDR3 DNA reads as TGTGCCAGTAGTATTTGGGGACAGGGAACCTACGAGCAGTACTTC. It yields the protein CASSIWGQGTYEQYF.

The rearrangement uses TRBV7-6 and TRBJ1-6; D not resolved. The length of the CDR3 is 12 residues. Germline V lookup: CDR1 SGHVS, CDR2 FNYEAQ. Trimming stripped 3 bases from V and 7 bases from J, with 4 bases between. CDR3 in DNA: TGTGCCAGCAGCTTGTGGAATTCACCCCTCCACTTT. As protein: CASSLWNSPLHF. Full variable domain (missing parts from reference TRBV7-6 and TRBJ1-6): GAGVSQSPRYKVTKRGQDVALRCDPISGHVSLYWYRQALGQGPEFLTYFNYEAQQDKSGLPNDRFSAERPEGSISTLTIQRTEQRDSAMYRCASSLWNSPLHFGNGTRLTVT.

The chain is built from TRBV6-5 and TRBJ2-1; tentative D call: TRBD1 (6 bases). V shed 2 bases and J shed 3 bases, with 14 bases lying between them. The CDR3 is 16 amino acids. Germline assignment: CDR1 MNHEY and CDR2 SVGAGI. The CDR3 sequence: CASSYRGSPRYNEQFF. The DNA for the CDR3 is TGTGCCAGCAGTTACAGGGGGTCCCCTCGCTACAATGAGCAGTTCTTC.

The rearrangement links TRBV19 to TRBJ1-6; D uncertain. Per the germline V gene, CDR1 is LNHDA and CDR2 is SQIVND (reference sequence). Trimming cost V 5 bases and J 10 bases, with 18 bases left between them. The CDR3 spans 15 residues. CDR3 bases: TGTGCCAGTAGTTCCCGGGCCAGAGCAGGATCACCCCTCCACTTT. Translating gives CASSSRARAGSPLHF.

The chain carries TRBV7-2 and TRBJ2-1, with 9 positions matching TRBD1. J was trimmed by 9 bases and V by 4 bases; bases with no gene match: 10. Germline lookup yields CDR1 SGHTA and CDR2 FQGNSA. The CDR3 spans 15 residues. The CDR3 coding sequence is TGTGCCAGCAGCTCCTCCATCGACAGGGGGGTTGAGCAGTTCTTC. This codes for CASSSSIDRGVEQFF.

The rearrangement uses TRBV5-1 and TRBJ1-1; 9 nucleotides agree with TRBD1. This CDR3 is built from 15 residues. The junction had 7 bases not matched to a gene; V was cut back by 3 bases and J by 4 bases. Germline values: CDR1 SGHRS, CDR2 YFSETQ. The DNA for the CDR3 is TGCGCCAGCAGCTACCGGGACAGGGTATTCACTGAAGCTTTCTTT. It is translated as CASSYRDRVFTEAFF.

DNA of the CDR3: TGTGCCAGCAGCCAATCGACAGGGGGCGACCAGCCCCAGCATTTT. This sequence encodes CASSQSTGGDQPQHF. The chain has TRBV3-1 (or the pseudogene TRBV3-2) and TRBJ1-5, with 10 nucleotides matching TRBD1. Germline-derived CDR1 and CDR2 are LGHDT and YNNKEL (reference sequence). Trimming cost V 2 bases and J 7 bases; bases outside gene matches: 5. The CDR3 runs 15 residues.

The gene calls are TRBV6-5 and TRBJ1-2, with D tentatively TRBD1 (5 bases). The germline CDR1 and CDR2 sequences are MNHEY and SVGAGI. The CDR3 has 13 residues. Trimming shortened V by 2 bases and J by 3 bases, and 7 bases separated the two germline ends. The CDR3 DNA is TGTGCCAGCAGTTACGGGGGGGACTATGGCTACACCTTC. It is translated as CASSYGGDYGYTF.

The chain couples TRBV3-1 (or the pseudogene TRBV3-2) to TRBJ2-2; a weak D match, TRBD1 (8 bases). CDR3 length: 15 residues. Trimming pared 4 bases from V and 6 bases from J, leaving 15 bases between. CDR1 LGHDT and CDR2 YNNKEL come from the germline V gene (reference sequence). The CDR3 reads CASSLRQGRAGELFF. The CDR3 nucleotides read TGTGCCAGCAGCCTCAGACAGGGGAGGGCCGGGGAGCTGTTTTTT.

This chain links TRBV19 with TRBJ1-3; D call uncertain. The CDR3 length is 15 residues. Germline CDR1 and CDR2: LNHDA and SQIVND (reference sequence). Trimming took off 4 bases at V and 4 bases at J, with 14 bases between the two ends. The CDR3 DNA follows: TGTGCCAGTAGTAGGTCGGGATTTGAAGGAAACACCATATATTTT. Residues: CASSRSGFEGNTIYF. Variable domain in full (rest from reference TRBV19 and TRBJ1-3): DGGITQSPKYLFRKEGQNVTLSCEQNLNHDAMYWYRQDPGQGLRLIYYSQIVNDFQKGDIAEGYSVSREKKESFPLTVTSAQKNPTAFYLCASSRSGFEGNTIYFGEGSWLTVV.

The V call is TRBV7-3, the J call TRBJ2-7; weak D call: TRBD1 (6 bases). The CDR3 has 17 amino acids. Trimming shortened V by 5 bases and J by 3 bases, and 23 bases separated the two germline ends. Germline loops: CDR1 SGHTA, CDR2 FQGTGA. The CDR3 DNA reads TGTGCCAGCAGCCCACCCGTTATGGGTCGGGACATCTACGAGCAGTACTTC. Its translation is CASSPPVMGRDIYEQYF.

This CDR3 reads CASSPGDRYTGELFF. In DNA form, the CDR3 reads TGTGCCAGTAGTCCAGGGGACAGGTACACCGGGGAGCTGTTTTTT. This chain joins TRBV19 and TRBJ2-2; TRBD1 matches 8 bases. V lost 5 bases to trimming and J lost 3 bases; unmatched junction nucleotides: 5. The germline V gene has CDR1 LNHDA and CDR2 SQIVND (reference sequence). The CDR3 covers 15 residues.

The chain joins TRBV20-1 to TRBJ2-3, with TRBD2 identical over 7 bases. The CDR3 consists of 14 residues. Unmatched junction bases numbered 5, after V lost 3 bases and J lost 2 bases. CDR1 and CDR2 (germline): DFQATT, SNEGSKA (reference sequence). DNA of the CDR3: TGCAGTGCTAGTGGCCTAGCGGCCACAGATACGCAGTATTTT. It yields the protein CSASGLAATDTQYF.

This clone was seen more than once but under ten times. The chain joins TRBV5-6 to TRBJ1-2, with 7 bases identical to TRBD1. V gave up 4 bases and J gave up 2 bases; unmatched junction bases: 8. CDR1 and CDR2 from the germline V gene are SGHDT and YYEEEE. CDR3 size: 15 residues. The CDR3 DNA reads TGTGCCAGCAGCGAAACAGGGGATAAAAACTATGGCTACACCTTC. Its translation: CASSETGDKNYGYTF.

The rearrangement uses TRBV7-9 and TRBJ1-1, with no clear D. The germline CDR1 and CDR2 sequences are SEHNR and FQNEAQ (reference sequence). V lost 4 bases and J lost 3, with 12 bases in between. The length of the CDR3 is 14 residues. The CDR3 sequence: CASSSRNKHTEAFF. The CDR3 DNA reads as TGTGCCAGCAGCTCACGAAACAAACACACTGAAGCTTTCTTT.

This chain uses TRBV7-2 with TRBJ2-5; 14 nucleotides match TRBD2. In germline, CDR1 is SGHTA, CDR2 FQGNSA. V trimming: 4 bases; J trimming: 5 bases; junction bases outside the gene matches: 9. The CDR3 contains 17 residues. CDR3 in amino acids: CASSSSRTSGGLETQYF. In DNA, the CDR3 is TGTGCCAGCAGCTCATCACGGACTAGCGGGGGGTTGGAGACCCAGTACTTC.

This chain connects TRBV19 to TRBJ1-1, with D uncertain. Trimming removed 7 bases from V and 1 base from J, with 13 bases in between. In germline, CDR1 is LNHDA, CDR2 SQIVND (reference sequence). The CDR3 extends over 14 amino acids. The CDR3 DNA reads TGTGCCAGTATGCCCGGCAGTTGGAACACTGAAGCTTTCTTT. It yields the protein CASMPGSWNTEAFF.